This TCR beta chain was obtained from a study of T cell repertoires in cytomegalovirus infection. TCRdb itself ran the reads through MiXCR, one entry per CDR3 protein. In the table there are approximately 500,000 distinct CDR3 sequences, approximately 26% of which are singletons. This clonotype has just a few counts. This CDR3 has 17 residues. The ends were cut back, 0 bases at V and 1 base at J, with 16 bases in the middle. Germline-derived CDR1 and CDR2 are SGHNT and YYREEE (reference sequence). This sequence joins TRBV5-4 and TRBJ2-5, with D perhaps TRBD1 or TRBD2 (6 bases each). The source is a human donor in good health (CMV status not recorded). Some clones in this sample may be carry-over from other donors' samples. Sample: PBMCs. CDR3 sequence: CASSLAGSGALQETQYF. Written as DNA, the CDR3 is TGTGCCAGCAGCTTGGCCGGGTCGGGGGCCCTCCAAGAGACCCAGTACTTC.